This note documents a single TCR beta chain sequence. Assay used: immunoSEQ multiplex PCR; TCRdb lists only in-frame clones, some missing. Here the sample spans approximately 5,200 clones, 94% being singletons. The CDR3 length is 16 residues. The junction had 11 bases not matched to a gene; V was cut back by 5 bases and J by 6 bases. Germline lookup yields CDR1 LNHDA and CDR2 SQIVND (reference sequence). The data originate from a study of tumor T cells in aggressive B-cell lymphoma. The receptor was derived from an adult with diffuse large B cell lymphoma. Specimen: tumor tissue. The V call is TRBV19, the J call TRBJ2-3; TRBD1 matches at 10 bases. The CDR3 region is CASSEYGTGDEDTQYF. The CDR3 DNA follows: TGTGCCAGTAGTGAATACGGGACAGGGGACGAGGATACGCAGTATTTT. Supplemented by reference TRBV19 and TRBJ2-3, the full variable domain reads DGGITQSPKYLFRKEGQNVTLSCEQNLNHDAMYWYRQDPGQGLRLIYYSQIVNDFQKGDIAEGYSVSREKKESFPLTVTSAQKNPTAFYLCASSEYGTGDEDTQYFGPGTRLTVL.